One T cell receptor (beta chain) is described in this entry. These data are taken from a study of a mutant IDH1 vaccine in newly diagnosed glioma. Produced via immunoSEQ multiplex PCR; TCRdb's table is partial and in-frame only. The sample holds about 16,000 clones, 80% to 90% seen once. The germline CDR1 and CDR2 sequences are LNHDA and SQIVND (reference sequence). V lost 6 bases and J 4 bases, leaving 10 bases between the germline ends. The CDR3 sequence is 13 residues long. Documented time point: baseline, week 1 (first vaccination visit). Treatment reported: pre-vaccination baseline after standard-of-care therapy. Patients carried new grade 3 or 4 IDH1-mutant astrocytomas lacking nuclear ATRX.

This material consisted of PBMCs, taken from a glioma patient treated with radiotherapy, temozolomide or both. The genes are TRBV19 and TRBJ2-1; a possible D gene is TRBD2 (6 bases). This receptor was identified in a woman aged 40-49 years with glioma. Some clones in this sample may be carry-over from other donors' samples. DNA of the CDR3: TGTGCCAGTAGGCGGGACTCATACAATGAGCAGTTCTTC. Protein: CASRRDSYNEQFF.